These 20 T cell receptor beta chains came from one sample sequenced in a study of blood T cell repertoires in COVID-19. Sequencing was performed with immunoSEQ multiplex PCR; in TCRdb, only in-frame clones are kept and a portion is missing. The sample shows tens of thousands of clones, about nine tenths of them seen only once. The sample comprised peripheral blood. The receptor source for this set is a man aged 45-65 years with COVID-19, enrolled during active disease.

The V gene is TRBV5-1, the J gene TRBJ2-1; possibly TRBD1 for D (5 bases). Between the trimmed V and J ends, which lost 4 bases and 0 bases, there was a span of 14 bases. The CDR3 spans 16 residues. Germline loops: CDR1 SGHRS, CDR2 YFSETQ. CDR3 sequence (DNA): TGCGCCAGCAGCCCCCTTACAGGAAGCTCCTACAATGAGCAGTTCTTC. Translated, it gives CASSPLTGSSYNEQFF.

The chain has TRBV4-2 and TRBJ2-1; the D is unclear. Deletions cut 0 bases from V and 9 bases from J, with 12 bases between. This CDR3 has 14 residues. Germline-derived CDR1 and CDR2 are LGHNA and YNFKEQ. The CDR3 DNA follows: TGTGCCAGCAGCCAAGATCCCTCTCGTCCTGAGCAGTTCTTC. This gives the protein CASSQDPSRPEQFF.

This chain joins TRBV7-9 and TRBJ2-7; D is possibly TRBD1 (6 bases). From germline, CDR1 is SEHNR and CDR2 FQNEAQ (reference sequence). CDR3 size: 14 residues. V was cut by 9 bases and J by 2 bases, with 17 bases left in between. Here the CDR3 DNA reads TGTGCCAGTATCCCCCAGGGGAATCCCTACGAGCAGTACTTC. This gives the protein CASIPQGNPYEQYF.

The chain carries TRBV25-1 and TRBJ1-1, with no clear D. The CDR3 runs 14 residues. V was cut by 6 bases and J by 1 base, with 12 bases left in between. Germline assignment: CDR1 MGHDK and CDR2 SYGVNS. The CDR3 nucleotides read TGTGCCAGCAGGCCTTACACAGCGAACACTGAAGCTTTCTTT. It specifies CASRPYTANTEAFF.

This chain links TRBV5-1 with TRBJ2-1; possible D gene TRBD2, 5 bases. Trimming left V 0 bases short and J 9 bases short, with 13 bases between. CDR3 length equals 14 residues. Germline loops: CDR1 SGHRS, CDR2 YFSETQ. The CDR3 region has the DNA TGCGCCAGCAGCTTGGTTTCTAGCTCCGCTGAGCAGTTCTTC. Translation: CASSLVSSSAEQFF.

The genes are TRBV3-1 (or the pseudogene TRBV3-2) and TRBJ1-2, with 7 bases lining up with TRBD1. V gave up 1 base and J gave up 3 bases; unmatched junction bases: 2. This CDR3 comprises 14 residues. The germline V gene has CDR1 LGHDT and CDR2 YNNKEL (reference sequence). The CDR3 is CASSQAGQDYGYTF. The CDR3, as DNA: TGTGCCAGCAGCCAAGCCGGACAGGACTATGGCTACACCTTC.

This chain connects TRBV3-1 (or the pseudogene TRBV3-2) to TRBJ2-1; 9 nucleotides agree with TRBD2. Trimming took 1 base from V and 5 from J; bases not matched to a gene: 3. This CDR3 is built from 15 residues. CDR1 LGHDT and CDR2 YNNKEL come from the germline V gene (reference sequence). CDR3 bases: TGTGCCAGCAGCCAAGGAGCGGGAGGACACAATGAGCAGTTCTTC. Protein: CASSQGAGGHNEQFF.

V gene TRBV4-2 combines with J gene TRBJ1-2; 9 nucleotides match TRBD1. CDR1 LGHNA and CDR2 YNFKEQ come from the germline V gene. Trimming at V came to 0 bases and at J to 5 bases, leaving 7 bases not matched to a gene. There are 16 residues in the CDR3. The CDR3 region is CASSQDYGQGRYGYTF. The DNA of the CDR3 is TGTGCCAGCAGCCAAGATTACGGACAGGGGCGATATGGCTACACCTTC.

V is TRBV6-5 and J is TRBJ1-4; D is undetermined. Trimming removed 0 bases from V and 5 bases from J, with 10 bases in between. In germline, CDR1 is MNHEY, CDR2 SVGAGI. The CDR3 is made up of 15 amino acids. DNA for the CDR3: TGTGCCAGCAGTTACTCCGGTCAGAGGAATGAAAAACTGTTTTTT. Its translation is CASSYSGQRNEKLFF.

This clone showed up just once. The genes are TRBV3-1 (or the pseudogene TRBV3-2) and TRBJ2-3; D is unclear. The V gene's germline CDR1 is LGHDT and CDR2 YNNKEL (reference sequence). The length of the CDR3 is 12 residues. Trimming removed 2 bases at V and 6 bases at J, with 6 bases between. The DNA of the CDR3 is TGTGCCAGCAGCCAATACGGGGATACGCAGTATTTT. It is translated as CASSQYGDTQYF.

The chain employs TRBV7-9 and TRBJ1-4, with D hard to call. Per germline, CDR1 SEHNR and CDR2 FQNEAQ (reference sequence). This CDR3 region has 15 residues. Trimming shortened V by 5 bases and J by 0 bases, and 10 bases separated the two germline ends. The DNA for the CDR3 is TGTGCCAGCAGCGATCGACAAGCAACTAATGAAAAACTGTTTTTT. Translating it yields CASSDRQATNEKLFF.

This clone was picked up one time. The rearrangement links TRBV19 to TRBJ1-1, with TRBD1 identical over 7 bases. With 5 bases clipped from V and 3 bases from J, the junction kept 9 bases outside the gene matches. The germline V gene encodes CDR1 LNHDA and CDR2 SQIVND (reference sequence). CDR3 length: 15 amino acids. The CDR3 region is CASSSSTGPDTEAFF. The DNA for the CDR3 is TGTGCCAGTAGTTCGTCGACAGGGCCGGACACTGAAGCTTTCTTT.

This chain joins TRBV24-1 and TRBJ2-1; 9 bases agree with TRBD2. This CDR3 contains 19 residues. With 10 bases clipped from V and 4 bases from J, the junction kept 22 bases outside the gene matches. Per germline, CDR1 KGHDR and CDR2 SFDVKD. CDR3 nucleotide sequence: TGTGCCACAAGTCCGGCTAGCGGGACGCCGCGGGGGGGATACAATGAGCAGTTCTTC. This sequence encodes CATSPASGTPRGGYNEQFF.

This chain connects TRBV6-5 to TRBJ1-5; 7 bases map to TRBD1. Germline CDR1 MNHEY, CDR2 SVGAGI. V was clipped by 4 bases and J by 2 bases; unmatched bases: 5. This CDR3 has 15 amino acids. CDR3 sequence (DNA): TGTGCCAGCAGTTTAGGGGGCGCAGGCAATCAGCCCCAGCATTTT. Residues: CASSLGGAGNQPQHF.

The chain employs TRBV24-1 and TRBJ2-5, with TRBD1 matching over 7 bases. Trimming removed 4 bases from V and 2 bases from J; junction bases left unmatched: 6. Germline CDR1 KGHDR, CDR2 SFDVKD. This CDR3 is 15 amino acids long. The CDR3 sequence is CATSDQTGQQETQYF. CDR3 in DNA: TGTGCCACCAGTGACCAGACGGGACAGCAAGAGACCCAGTACTTC.

The chain joins TRBV5-1 to TRBJ2-7; TRBD2 matches 13 bases. Germline CDR1 reads SGHRS; CDR2 reads YFSETQ. Trimming at V came to 4 bases and at J to 4 bases, leaving 11 bases not matched to a gene. The CDR3 covers 17 residues. The CDR3 spells CASSVGPGLAGTYEQYF. CDR3 nucleotides: TGCGCCAGCAGCGTGGGACCGGGACTAGCGGGAACGTACGAGCAGTACTTC.

This chain uses TRBV7-8 with TRBJ2-7; TRBD2 matches 14 bases. The ends lost 1 base at V and 0 bases at J; junction bases unmatched: 8. The CDR3 is 19 amino acids. The germline V gene encodes CDR1 SGHVS and CDR2 FQNEAQ. CDR3 amino acids: CASSLERGLAGVSSYEQYF. The CDR3 DNA follows: TGTGCCAGCAGCTTAGAAAGGGGACTAGCGGGAGTAAGCTCCTACGAGCAGTACTTC.

This clone was counted a single time. The chain combines TRBV7-2 with TRBJ2-5; 10 positions agree with TRBD2. There are 14 residues in the CDR3. Per germline, CDR1 SGHTA and CDR2 FQGNSA. The ends lost 5 bases at V and 14 bases at J; junction bases unmatched: 14. CDR3 coding DNA: TGTGCCAGCAGCGGAAGGGGAAGCGGGGGGGGCAGATACTTC. Translation gives CASSGRGSGGGRYF.

CDR3 in amino acids: CASSPYVGTTMNTEAFF. CDR3 nucleotides: TGTGCCAGCAGCCCGTATGTCGGGACAACCATGAACACTGAAGCTTTCTTT. The J gene is TRBJ1-1, the V gene TRBV7-9, with D perhaps TRBD1 (6 bases). The CDR3 has 17 amino acids. V lost 5 bases, J lost 0 bases, and 19 bases lay in between. Germline CDR1 and CDR2: SEHNR and FQNEAQ (reference sequence).

This sequence joins TRBV9 and TRBJ2-1; 8 bases line up with TRBD1. This CDR3 is 15 amino acids long. The V gene end was trimmed by 4 bases and the J gene end by 2 bases; junction bases not matched to a gene: 5. Germline-derived CDR1 and CDR2 are SGDLS and YYNGEE. CDR3 in amino acids: CASSPRQGTYNEQFF. The CDR3 DNA is TGTGCCAGCAGCCCCCGACAGGGGACCTACAATGAGCAGTTCTTC.